This T cell receptor beta chain is drawn from a study of cytomegalovirus exposure and HLA in healthy donors. Overall study: The Caucasian-associated ancestry cluster held 65% to 85% of a few hundred genotyped donors.

PCR involved 60 Vbeta and 13 Jbeta primers. Repertoires were generated with immunoSEQ multiplex PCR, while TCRdb's copy carries only in-frame clones and drops some. The data show more than 150,000 clones, 80% seen once. Overall study results and limits: A missense DCLRE1C variant was associated with V- and J-gene trimming of TCR beta chains in a later analysis, and an independent cohort replicated the association. Per published reports, the classifier diagnosed cytomegalovirus status with high specificity and sensitivity.

CDR1 and CDR2 from the germline V gene are SEHNR and FQNEAQ (reference sequence). This CDR3 spans 17 amino acids. Between the trimmed V and J ends, which lost 6 bases and 7 bases, there was a span of 25 bases. This clone was observed a few times. The antigen is unknown. The TCR was taken from a girl aged 10 to 17 in good health and CMV-seropositive. The rearrangement joins TRBV7-9 to TRBJ2-4; possibly TRBD2 for D (5 bases). Sequenced material: PBMCs. CDR3 DNA sequence: TGTGCCAGCAGTTTACTTAGCTGGAGTGGCACGGGGAACATTCAGTACTTC. Residues: CASSLLSWSGTGNIQYF.